This T cell receptor (beta chain) was sequenced during a study of T cell responses to AZD1222 COVID-19 vaccine. The overall study: Second-dose schedules of about 4 or about 12 weeks were combined.

Germline lookup yields CDR1 MNHEY and CDR2 SVGEGT. The CDR3 loop spans 15 amino acids. V dropped 5 bases and J dropped 5 bases, with 18 bases sitting between them. Overall study findings and caveats: An increase in Spike-specific TCR breadth and depth was observed after two AZD1222 doses. Reports say nearly half of spike-specific TCRs go after unmutated variant regions.

Comment on this clone: Antigen unknown.

The protocol was immunoSEQ multiplex PCR, while the TCRdb copy is restricted to in-frame clones and leaves out a portion. The repertoire holds about 140,000 clones, with just over 85% as singletons. The TCR was taken from an adult in good health. The sequencing here drew on peripheral blood, taken on day 0 of AZD1222 vaccination. The gene calls are TRBV6-2 or TRBV6-3 and TRBJ1-2; possible D gene TRBD1, 6 bases. CDR3 sequence: CASSTVTGGVYGYTF. The CDR3 coding sequence is TGTGCCAGCAGTACCGTGACAGGTGGAGTTTATGGCTACACCTTC.